Below, 14 T cell receptor beta chains from the same sample are listed, as sequenced in a study of blood T cell repertoires in COVID-19. TCRdb keeps only in-frame clones here, not all; method: immunoSEQ multiplex PCR. The table lists some 520,000 clones, roughly 87% of them singletons. Sequencing was done on a sample of peripheral blood. These receptors were taken from a man aged 18 to 29 with COVID-19, enrolled during active disease.

The chain combines TRBV7-8 with TRBJ2-1; 9 nucleotides line up with TRBD1. V dropped 5 bases and J dropped 6; count of bases not matched to a gene: 8. There are 15 residues in the CDR3. Germline V gene sequence: CDR1 SGHVS, CDR2 FQNEAQ. Here the CDR3 reads CASSNRQGGTNEQFF. The DNA for the CDR3 is TGTGCCAGCAGCAACCGACAGGGGGGGACCAATGAGCAGTTCTTC.

The chain has TRBV5-1 and TRBJ1-2; 10 bases line up with TRBD1. The CDR3 covers 15 residues. V was clipped by 4 bases and J by 3 bases; unmatched bases: 6. Germline CDR1 SGHRS, CDR2 YFSETQ. DNA of the CDR3: TGCGCCAGCAGCCCCGATGGACAGGGGGACTATGGCTACACCTTC. Amino acids: CASSPDGQGDYGYTF.

This clone came up once. This sequence joins TRBV5-6 and TRBJ2-6; 8 nucleotides agree with TRBD2. Losses at the gene ends were 2 bases for V and 0 bases for J; bases not matched to a gene: 10. Germline CDR1 reads SGHDT; CDR2 reads YYEEEE. The length of the CDR3 is 19 residues. The CDR3 is CASSFVHQRGYSGANVLTF. CDR3 bases: TGTGCCAGCAGCTTTGTTCACCAGCGGGGGTACTCTGGGGCCAACGTCCTGACTTTC.

CDR3 protein: CASSALGTGNTGELFF. CDR3 in DNA: TGTGCCAGCAGTGCCTTAGGGACAGGGAACACCGGGGAGCTGTTTTTT. The rearrangement joins TRBV6-4 to TRBJ2-2; 8 bases fit TRBD1. Germline loops: CDR1 MRHNA, CDR2 SNTAGT. The V and J ends lost 4 bases and 1 base, in that order; junction bases with no gene match: 5. The CDR3 loop spans 16 amino acids.

The chain is built from TRBV5-6 and TRBJ2-7, with D possibly TRBD2 on 5 matching bases. Trimming took off 1 base at V and 4 bases at J, with 15 bases between the two ends. The CDR3 runs to 15 residues. CDR1 is SGHDT and CDR2 is YYEEEE in the germline V gene. The CDR3 here is CASSLYGRVSYEQYF. In nucleotides, the CDR3 is TGTGCCAGCAGCTTGTATGGGAGAGTCTCTTACGAGCAGTACTTC. The whole variable domain, filled in from reference TRBV5-6 and TRBJ2-7, reads DAGVTQSPTHLIKTRGQQVTLRCSPKSGHDTVSWYQQALGQGPQFIFQYYEEEERQRGNFPDRFSGHQFPNYSSELNVNALLLGDSALYLCASSLYGRVSYEQYFGPGTRLTVT.

V gene TRBV7-2 combines with J gene TRBJ2-1, with a weak D call TRBD2 (6 bases). Germline V lookup: CDR1 SGHTA, CDR2 FQGNSA. There are 15 residues in the CDR3. Trimming left V 0 bases short and J 2 bases short, with 8 bases between. CDR3 DNA sequence: TGTGCCAGCAGCTTAGCGGGAGGAGCCTACAATGAGCAGTTCTTC. Translating gives CASSLAGGAYNEQFF. The full variable domain, with the rest looked up from reference TRBV7-2 and TRBJ2-1, is GAGVSQSPSNKVTEKGKDVELRCDPISGHTALYWYRQSLGQGLEFLIYFQGNSAPDKSGLPSDRFSAERTGGSVSTLTIQRTQQEDSAVYLCASSLAGGAYNEQFFGPGTRLTVL.

V and J are TRBV12-3 or TRBV12-4 and TRBJ2-5; no clear D gene. Trimming pared 3 bases from V and 5 bases from J, leaving 10 bases between. This CDR3 has 13 amino acids. CDR3 sequence (DNA): TGTGCCAGCAGTTTTCCGCCCCAGGAGACCCAGTACTTC. It codes for CASSFPPQETQYF.

The rearrangement joins TRBV27 to TRBJ2-7, with 13 bases fitting TRBD2. The CDR3 is 14 amino acids. Germline CDR1 reads MNHEY; CDR2 reads SMNVEV (reference sequence). Losses at the gene ends were 3 bases for V and 6 bases for J; bases not matched to a gene: 2. CDR3 residues: CASSFGTSGTEQYF. DNA for the CDR3: TGTGCCAGCAGTTTCGGGACTAGCGGGACCGAGCAGTACTTC.

The V call is TRBV4-2, the J call TRBJ2-3, with TRBD2 matching 7 bases. Germline V lookup: CDR1 LGHNA, CDR2 YNFKEQ. CDR3 length: 18 residues. With 2 bases clipped from V and 0 bases from J, the junction kept 11 bases outside the gene matches. CDR3 region: CASSQPFARGTSTDTQYF. Here the CDR3 DNA reads TGTGCCAGCAGCCAACCTTTTGCGCGGGGGACTAGCACAGATACGCAGTATTTT.

This chain joins TRBV9 and TRBJ2-7, with D possibly matching TRBD2 (6 bases). The CDR3 contains 13 residues. Germline V lookup: CDR1 SGDLS, CDR2 YYNGEE. With 6 bases removed from V and 4 bases from J, the gap between germline ends came to 14 bases. The CDR3 sequence is CASNWAGSYEQYF. The CDR3 DNA is TGTGCCAGCAACTGGGCGGGATCATACGAGCAGTACTTC.

The genes are TRBV4-1 and TRBJ1-6, with a tentative D call TRBD1 (6 bases). This CDR3 has 15 amino acids. Germline V gene lookup returns CDR1 MGHRA and CDR2 YSYEKL. The V end was cut by 1 base, the J end by 10 bases, with 14 bases between. For the CDR3, the DNA is TGCGCCAGCAGCCAAGTGCAGGGGCGTCTCTCACCCCTCCACTTT. Protein product: CASSQVQGRLSPLHF.

The V call is TRBV29-1, the J call TRBJ1-2, with D maybe TRBD1 (6 bases). CDR1 is SQVTM and CDR2 is ANQGSEA in the germline V gene. Between the trimmed V and J ends, which lost 5 bases and 4 bases, there was a span of 11 bases. This CDR3 comprises 12 residues. CDR3 residues: CSVRDTFYGYTF. The CDR3 region has the DNA TGCAGCGTTCGGGACACTTTCTATGGCTACACCTTC.

This chain links TRBV3-1 (or the pseudogene TRBV3-2) with TRBJ2-7; 8 bases fit TRBD1. CDR3 length: 16 amino acids. The V gene end was trimmed by 1 base and the J gene end by 9 bases; junction bases not matched to a gene: 14. Germline loops: CDR1 LGHDT, CDR2 YNNKEL (reference sequence). The CDR3 DNA sequence: TGTGCCAGCAGCCAAGCCTCCTCAGGGGGCGGCGGAGGGCAGTACTTC. Translation gives CASSQASSGGGGGQYF.

The J gene is TRBJ2-2, the V gene TRBV7-9, with unresolved D. This CDR3 spans 14 amino acids. With 6 bases removed from V and 10 bases from J, the gap between germline ends came to 18 bases. Looked up from germline, CDR1 is SEHNR and CDR2 is FQNEAQ (reference sequence). CDR3 protein: CASRLLPSQEELFF. The CDR3 DNA is TGTGCCAGCAGACTCCTCCCCAGTCAGGAGGAGCTGTTTTTT.